The clone carrying this T cell receptor beta chain was detected only a few times. The sample is drawn from a study of Graves' ophthalmopathy and Graves' hyperthyroidism. Study overall: Samples of peripheral blood were obtained at initial diagnosis, prior to treatment of any kind.

Exclusion criteria comprised other autoimmune diseases, uncontrolled infections, pregnancy or lactation in patients. Diagnoses were established from clinical symptoms, serum thyroxine, TRAb, thyroid ultrasound and orbital computed tomography. 8.5 to 10 ml of fresh blood yielded the PBMCs by density gradient. Trimming removed 5 bases at V and 6 bases at J, with 8 bases between. This CDR3 region has 12 residues. Germline V gene lookup returns CDR1 LNHDA and CDR2 SQIVND (reference sequence). RNA transcripts were the source from which TCR beta CDR3 regions were amplified. HTBI primers primed a first-round RT-PCR, and a second-round multiplex PCR followed. MiXCR was run by TCRdb on the multiplex PCR reads, yielding one entry per CDR3 protein. This table has 260,000 or so distinct CDR3 sequences, about 46% appearing once.

This chain links TRBV19 with TRBJ1-5, with D unresolved. Sample: peripheral blood. The TCR was taken from an adult man with Graves' ophthalmopathy. The CDR3 region is CASSWQSQPQHF. The CDR3 DNA sequence: TGTGCCAGTAGTTGGCAAAGTCAGCCCCAGCATTTT.